What follows describes a single TCR beta chain. Per the original methods: Amplification from reference gene primers served as the basis for estimated nucleated cell counts. Using immunoSEQ multiplex PCR, the repertoire was profiled, and TCRdb retains in-frame clones only, with some absent. That table gives V, J and clone size, and the DNA gave D and trimming. The sample contains approximately 190,000 clones, 88% of which appear only once. These data are taken from a study of blood T cell repertoires in COVID-19. Study in general: Acute-phase and convalescent COVID-19 samples originated in the United States, Italy and Spain. In each case, the material was cDNA or gDNA derived from T cells, B-cell-depleted T cells, or PBMCs.

Germline loops: CDR1 MNHEY, CDR2 SVGAGI. The CDR3 contains 15 residues. V was pared by 6 bases and J by 0 bases, with 12 bases between. The V call is TRBV6-5, the J call TRBJ1-5, with D maybe TRBD1 (6 bases). This TCR came from a man between 65 and 80 years old with active or convalescent COVID-19. Sequencing used peripheral blood. In nucleotides, the CDR3 is TGTGCCAGCAGAGCCGGGACAACTAGCAATCAGCCCCAGCATTTT. Encoded protein: CASRAGTTSNQPQHF.